This TCR beta chain was observed in a study of T cell repertoires in cytomegalovirus infection. V dropped 4 bases and J dropped 3 bases, with 11 bases sitting between them. The CDR3 consists of 14 residues. Germline loops: CDR1 LNHDA, CDR2 SQIVND (reference sequence). Details on this clonotype: Its antigen is not identified.

TCRdb recomputed calls from the reads with MiXCR, one row per CDR3 protein. This repertoire shows some 270,000 distinct CDR3 sequences, 22% found once; its top ten account for about 21%. The V and J genes are TRBV19 and TRBJ2-3; tentatively, D is TRBD2 (6 bases). This TCR was sampled from a human donor in good health (CMV status not recorded). Some clones in this sample may be carry-over from other donors' samples. The sample was cultured PBMCs, taken from culture after CMV antigen stimulation. The CDR3 nucleotides read TGTGCCAGTAGTAAGACCGGGACTACAGATACGCAGTATTTT. Amino acids: CASSKTGTTDTQYF.